Below are 15 T cell receptor beta chains sequenced from a single sample in a study of cytomegalovirus exposure and HLA in healthy donors. Produced via immunoSEQ multiplex PCR; TCRdb's table is partial and in-frame only. The sample carries 250,000 to 400,000 clones, roughly nine tenths recorded once. The sequencing sample was made of PBMCs. Receptors were obtained from a woman between 25 and 40 years old in good health and CMV-seropositive.

The CDR3 protein is CASTRGRRDEQFF. The DNA for the CDR3 is TGTGCCAGCACCCGGGGGCGGAGGGATGAGCAGTTCTTC. The gene calls are TRBV25-1 and TRBJ2-1, with D possibly being TRBD1 or TRBD2 (6 bases each). Trimming pared 7 bases from V and 8 bases from J, leaving 15 bases between. The CDR3 totals 13 residues. CDR1 is MGHDK and CDR2 is SYGVNS in the germline V gene.

The chain recombines TRBV5-8 with TRBJ1-5; 9 positions match TRBD1. Germline CDR1 is SGHTS and CDR2 is YDEGEE. There are 15 residues in the CDR3. V lost 5 bases to trimming and J lost 4 bases; unmatched junction nucleotides: 7. The CDR3 is CASSSDRGENQPQHF. The CDR3 DNA reads as TGTGCCAGCAGTTCCGACAGGGGGGAAAATCAGCCCCAGCATTTT.

This rearrangement joins TRBV13 to TRBJ1-3; D gene unclear. V lost 2 bases and J lost 2, with 13 bases in between. The germline CDR1 and CDR2 sequences are PRHDT and FYEKMQ (reference sequence). CDR3 length: 16 amino acids. CDR3 sequence: CASSLSLGSPGNTIYF. The CDR3 DNA reads TGTGCCAGCAGCTTATCCTTAGGGTCCCCTGGAAACACCATATATTTT.

CDR3 region: CASKFSGTSGELFF. The DNA of the CDR3 is TGTGCCAGCAAGTTCAGCGGGACAAGCGGGGAGCTGTTTTTT. The chain uses TRBV2 and TRBJ2-2, with D perhaps TRBD2 (7 bases). V shed 7 bases and J shed 7 bases, with 16 bases lying between them. Looked up from germline, CDR1 is SNHLY and CDR2 is FYNNEI. This CDR3 comprises 14 residues.

The sample holds one count of this clone. The chain carries TRBV27 and TRBJ1-2; 7 bases align to TRBD1. The germline V gene has CDR1 MNHEY and CDR2 SMNVEV (reference sequence). The ends lost 5 bases at V and 5 bases at J; junction bases unmatched: 11. This CDR3 has 15 amino acids. Written as DNA, the CDR3 is TGTGCCAGCAGTACTACAGGGGACTCTTTTTATGGCTACACCTTC. Protein product: CASSTTGDSFYGYTF.

This chain joins TRBV30 and TRBJ2-7; no clear D. This CDR3 is built from 11 residues. CDR1 is GTSNPN, CDR2 SVGIG, per germline (reference sequence). Trimming removed 2 bases at V and 6 bases at J, with 8 bases between. The CDR3 DNA reads TGTGCCTGGAGTAAGGCGGCCGAGCAGTACTTC. It yields the protein CAWSKAAEQYF.

CDR3 amino acids: CASRKGQSYEQYF. The CDR3 region has the DNA TGTGCCAGCAGGAAGGGACAGTCCTACGAGCAGTACTTC. The V and J genes are TRBV6-1 and TRBJ2-7; 7 nucleotides match TRBD1. This CDR3 is built from 13 residues. Germline lookup yields CDR1 MNHNS and CDR2 SASEGT. The V segment lost 6 bases and the J segment 1 base; nucleotides outside the gene matches: 3.

This clone has more than one count but fewer than ten. The gene calls are TRBV27 and TRBJ2-7; 12 positions agree with TRBD1. Per germline, CDR1 MNHEY and CDR2 SMNVEV (reference sequence). Unmatched junction bases numbered 6, after V lost 5 bases and J lost 7 bases. This CDR3 has 14 amino acids. The CDR3 region is CASSLRDRGQEQYF. The CDR3 DNA sequence: TGTGCCAGCAGTCTCCGGGACAGGGGGCAAGAGCAGTACTTC.

This sequence joins TRBV10-3 and TRBJ2-7, with TRBD2 matching 8 bases. After removal of 3 bases from V and 5 bases from J, the junction contained 6 bases not matched to a gene. The CDR3 runs 14 residues. Germline CDR1 and CDR2: ENHRY and SYGVKD. The CDR3: CAISERAGGDEQYF. In DNA form, the CDR3 reads TGTGCCATCAGTGAACGGGCGGGGGGCGACGAGCAGTACTTC.

This clone has just one count. V gene TRBV9 combines with J gene TRBJ2-1; 7 bases map to TRBD1. The CDR3 length is 13 residues. V shed 4 bases and J 8 bases; nucleotides not matched to a gene: 6. CDR1 and CDR2 from the germline V gene are SGDLS and YYNGEE. The CDR3 reads CASSQQGWDEQFF. The CDR3 DNA follows: TGTGCCAGCAGCCAACAGGGGTGGGATGAGCAGTTCTTC.

This clone was seen a handful of times. V is TRBV27 and J is TRBJ1-5; TRBD1 aligns across 8 bases. CDR3 length: 14 amino acids. Germline-derived CDR1 and CDR2 are MNHEY and SMNVEV (reference sequence). Germline trimming cut 5 bases from V and 3 bases from J; bases unmatched to any gene: 3. CDR3 sequence: CASSRQGNNQPQHF. The CDR3 nucleotides read TGTGCCAGCAGTCGACAGGGGAACAATCAGCCCCAGCATTTT.

The chain employs TRBV10-2 and TRBJ2-5; D remains ambiguous. This CDR3 is built from 14 residues. Germline CDR1 WSHSY, CDR2 SAAADI. Deletions cut 2 bases from V and 7 bases from J, with 14 bases between. DNA for the CDR3: TGCGCCAGCAGTGAGCTGGGCGGTTCCGGGACCCAGTACTTC. This gives the protein CASSELGGSGTQYF.

The V gene is TRBV2, the J gene TRBJ2-5; D may be TRBD1 or TRBD2 (6 bases each). Between the trimmed V and J ends, which lost 10 bases and 1 base, there was a span of 25 bases. The germline V gene has CDR1 SNHLY and CDR2 FYNNEI. CDR3 length: 17 residues. CDR3 in amino acids: CAIAKWGRGDSQETQYF. As DNA, the CDR3 is TGTGCCATCGCAAAATGGGGAAGGGGGGATTCCCAAGAGACCCAGTACTTC.

The J gene is TRBJ2-7, the V gene TRBV27; 7 nucleotides line up with TRBD2. CDR1 MNHEY and CDR2 SMNVEV come from the germline V gene (reference sequence). There are 16 residues in the CDR3. The ends lost 5 bases at V and 4 bases at J; junction bases unmatched: 14. CDR3 region: CASSPWAGLTPYEQYF. DNA of the CDR3: TGTGCCAGCAGTCCCTGGGCGGGACTAACCCCGTACGAGCAGTACTTC.

This clone was seen a handful of times. J is TRBJ1-1 and V is TRBV28; tentative D call: TRBD1 (6 bases). This CDR3 is built from 13 residues. Germline CDR1 and CDR2: MDHEN and SYDVKM. V shed 6 bases and J shed 2 bases, with 10 bases lying between them. CDR3 in DNA: TGTGCCAGCAGATTACAGGGCAACACTGAAGCTTTCTTT. This codes for CASRLQGNTEAFF.